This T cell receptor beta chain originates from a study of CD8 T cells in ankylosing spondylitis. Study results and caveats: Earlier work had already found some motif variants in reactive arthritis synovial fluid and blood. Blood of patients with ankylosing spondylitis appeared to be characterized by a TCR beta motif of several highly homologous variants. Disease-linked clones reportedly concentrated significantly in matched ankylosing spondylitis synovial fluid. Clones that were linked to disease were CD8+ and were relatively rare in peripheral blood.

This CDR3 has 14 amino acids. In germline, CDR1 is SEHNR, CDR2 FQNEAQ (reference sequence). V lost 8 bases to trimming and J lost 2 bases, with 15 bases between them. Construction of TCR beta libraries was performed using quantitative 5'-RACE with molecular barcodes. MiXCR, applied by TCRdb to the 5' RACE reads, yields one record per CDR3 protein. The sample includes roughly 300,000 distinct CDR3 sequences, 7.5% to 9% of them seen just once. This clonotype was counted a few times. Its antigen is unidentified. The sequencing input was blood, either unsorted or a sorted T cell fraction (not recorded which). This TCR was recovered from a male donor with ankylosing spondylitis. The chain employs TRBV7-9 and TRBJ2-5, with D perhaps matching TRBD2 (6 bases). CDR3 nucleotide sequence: TGTGCCAGCCGGGAGCAGACGGTACAAGAGACCCAGTACTTC. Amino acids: CASREQTVQETQYF.